This is a list of T cell receptor beta chains from one sample in a study of blood T cell repertoires in COVID-19. Profiled with immunoSEQ multiplex PCR; TCRdb holds only in-frame clones, not every one. The repertoire holds 95,000 to 150,000 clones, with 87% as singletons. The sequenced material came from peripheral blood. Source of these receptors: a woman aged 70-85 years with acute or convalescent COVID-19. The CDR3 runs from the conserved cysteine through the conserved F or W. D genes are given only for firm matches. Rows give clone size only sometimes, using once, few, many, or a class for an expanded clone.

D gene: .; clone size: few; J gene: TRBJ1-4; V gene: TRBV4-1; CDR3 DNA: TGCGCCAGCGGGCGGGGGCGAAGAGAAAAACTGTTTTTT; CDR3 protein: CASGRGRREKLFF
D gene: .; clone size: .; J gene: TRBJ1-1; V gene: TRBV9; CDR3 DNA: TGTGCCAGCAGCACGCAGACAGCGAACACTGAAGCTTTCTTT; CDR3 protein: CASSTQTANTEAFF
D gene: .; clone size: .; J gene: TRBJ1-6; V gene: TRBV7-9; CDR3 DNA: TGTGCCAGCAGCTTCGGTCAGGGTAATTCACCCCTCCACTTT; CDR3 protein: CASSFGQGNSPLHF
D gene: TRBD1; clone size: .; J gene: TRBJ1-5; V gene: TRBV4-1; CDR3 DNA: TGCGCCAGCAGCCAAGACCGGGACAGGGGTGCGCAGCCCCAGCATTTT; CDR3 protein: CASSQDRDRGAQPQHF
D gene: TRBD1; clone size: .; J gene: TRBJ2-5; V gene: TRBV28; CDR3 DNA: TGTGCCAGCAGTTTATCTGGACAGGGTGAACGGGGACAAGAGACCCAGTACTTC; CDR3 protein: CASSLSGQGERGQETQYF
D gene: .; clone size: .; J gene: TRBJ2-7; V gene: TRBV21-1; CDR3 DNA: TGTGCCAGCAGCAAATGGACTAGCGGGAGTTTGTACGAGCAGTACTTC; CDR3 protein: CASSKWTSGSLYEQYF
D gene: .; clone size: .; J gene: TRBJ1-5; V gene: TRBV2; CDR3 DNA: TGTGCCAGCAGTGAAGAGTCGCCTCGGAGCAATCAGCCCCAGCATTTT; CDR3 protein: CASSEESPRSNQPQHF
D gene: .; clone size: .; J gene: TRBJ2-1; V gene: TRBV7-9; CDR3 DNA: TGTGCCAGCAGCTTAGATCGTGGCGGGGGCCCTCGTTGGAATGAGCAGTTCTTC; CDR3 protein: CASSLDRGGGPRWNEQFF
D gene: TRBD1; clone size: .; J gene: TRBJ1-2; V gene: TRBV28; CDR3 DNA: TGTGCCACTGGGACAGGAGCCTTAAAATATGGCTACACCTTC; CDR3 protein: CATGTGALKYGYTF
D gene: TRBD1; clone size: few; J gene: TRBJ1-2; V gene: TRBV14; CDR3 DNA: TGTGCCAGCAGCCGGGGACAGGGTAACTATGGCTACACCTTC; CDR3 protein: CASSRGQGNYGYTF
D gene: .; clone size: .; J gene: TRBJ2-7; V gene: TRBV9; CDR3 DNA: TGTGCCAGCAGCGGCGCCGGCGAGCCGGGAGAGCAGTACTTC; CDR3 protein: CASSGAGEPGEQYF
D gene: TRBD1; clone size: .; J gene: TRBJ1-5; V gene: TRBV6-6; CDR3 DNA: TGTGCCAGCAGTCCCCAGGGGGATTTAGGTCAGCCCCAGCATTTT; CDR3 protein: CASSPQGDLGQPQHF
D gene: .; clone size: .; J gene: TRBJ2-2; V gene: TRBV5-1; CDR3 DNA: TGCGCCAGCAGCTTGACTAGCGGGGAGCTGTTTTTT; CDR3 protein: CASSLTSGELFF
D gene: .; clone size: .; J gene: TRBJ1-2; V gene: TRBV7-9; CDR3 DNA: TGTGCCAGCAGCTTAGCCAGCTATGGCTACACCTTC; CDR3 protein: CASSLASYGYTF
D gene: .; clone size: .; J gene: TRBJ2-7; V gene: TRBV19; CDR3 DNA: TGTGCCAGTAGCCAGCCTTGGACAGTCGAGCAGTACTTC; CDR3 protein: CASSQPWTVEQYF
D gene: .; clone size: .; J gene: TRBJ2-1; V gene: TRBV24-1; CDR3 DNA: TGTGCCACCAGTGATTTTTCGGGTGAGCAGTTCTTC; CDR3 protein: CATSDFSGEQFF
D gene: TRBD2; clone size: .; J gene: TRBJ2-1; V gene: TRBV27; CDR3 DNA: TGTGCCAGCAGTTTGGTTAGCGGGGGGGCAAATGAGCAGTTCTTC; CDR3 protein: CASSLVSGGANEQFF
D gene: .; clone size: .; J gene: TRBJ1-1; V gene: TRBV2; CDR3 DNA: TGTGCCAGCGCGGGACTTATGAACACTGAAGCTTTCTTT; CDR3 protein: CASAGLMNTEAFF
D gene: .; clone size: .; J gene: TRBJ1-5; V gene: TRBV29-1; CDR3 DNA: TGCAGCGTCGAAACAGGGATTAGCAATCAGCCCCAGCATTTT; CDR3 protein: CSVETGISNQPQHF
D gene: TRBD1; clone size: .; J gene: TRBJ2-3; V gene: TRBV4-1; CDR3 DNA: TGCGCCAGCAGCCCCCAGGGGGCCATAGCAGATACGCAGTATTTT; CDR3 protein: CASSPQGAIADTQYF
D gene: TRBD2; clone size: once; J gene: TRBJ2-7; V gene: TRBV9; CDR3 DNA: TGTGCCAGCAGCGTAGCCCCAACCGGGACTACGTCCTACGAGCAGTACTTC; CDR3 protein: CASSVAPTGTTSYEQYF
D gene: TRBD1; clone size: .; J gene: TRBJ1-1; V gene: TRBV28; CDR3 DNA: TGTGCCAGCAGGGGGACAGGGGGCGGGACTGAAGCTTTCTTT; CDR3 protein: CASRGTGGGTEAFF
D gene: TRBD1; clone size: .; J gene: TRBJ1-1; V gene: TRBV6-5; CDR3 DNA: TGTGCCAGCAGTTTTGGCAGGGACAGGATGAACACTGAAGCTTTCTTT; CDR3 protein: CASSFGRDRMNTEAFF
D gene: .; clone size: .; J gene: TRBJ2-1; V gene: TRBV3-1/TRBV3-2; CDR3 DNA: TGTGCCAGCAGCCCGCGGGTCCCCCAAGTCTACAATGAGCAGTTCTTC; CDR3 protein: CASSPRVPQVYNEQFF
D gene: .; clone size: .; J gene: TRBJ1-6; V gene: TRBV6-1; CDR3 DNA: TGTGCCAGCAGTGAAGCACAGGGCCATTATTCACCCCTCCACTTT; CDR3 protein: CASSEAQGHYSPLHF
D gene: TRBD2; clone size: .; J gene: TRBJ2-7; V gene: TRBV20-1; CDR3 DNA: TGCAGTGCTAGACTAGCGGGGGAGCAGTACTTC; CDR3 protein: CSARLAGEQYF
D gene: .; clone size: .; J gene: TRBJ1-6; V gene: TRBV28; CDR3 DNA: TGTGCCAGCCTAAGCCAGGTCAATTCACCCCTCCACTTT; CDR3 protein: CASLSQVNSPLHF
D gene: .; clone size: .; J gene: TRBJ1-2; V gene: TRBV7-9; CDR3 DNA: TGTGCCAGCAGCTTAGAACGACCCTCTAGCGGCTACACCTTC; CDR3 protein: CASSLERPSSGYTF
D gene: TRBD1; clone size: .; J gene: TRBJ1-4; V gene: TRBV5-1; CDR3 DNA: TGCGCCAGCAGCGGTTACAGGGGAGTTAATGAAAAACTGTTTTTT; CDR3 protein: CASSGYRGVNEKLFF
D gene: TRBD2; clone size: .; J gene: TRBJ2-3; V gene: TRBV29-1; CDR3 DNA: TGCAGCGTGGTTAGCGGGGGGGCCGAAGATACGCAGTATTTT; CDR3 protein: CSVVSGGAEDTQYF
D gene: .; clone size: .; J gene: TRBJ1-2; V gene: TRBV29-1; CDR3 DNA: TGCAGCGTTGCAGGATCTCGGGGCTACACCTTC; CDR3 protein: CSVAGSRGYTF
D gene: .; clone size: .; J gene: TRBJ1-5; V gene: TRBV2; CDR3 DNA: TGTGCCAGCAGTGAGCACACTAGTGTTGATCAGCCCCAGCATTTT; CDR3 protein: CASSEHTSVDQPQHF
D gene: .; clone size: .; J gene: TRBJ1-5; V gene: TRBV7-9; CDR3 DNA: TGTGCCAGCAGCTTAGCGGTAGGCGGTAACCAGCCCCAGCATTTT; CDR3 protein: CASSLAVGGNQPQHF
D gene: .; clone size: .; J gene: TRBJ2-1; V gene: TRBV7-2; CDR3 DNA: TGTGCCAGCAGCCCCCCCCCGGGTGAGCAGTTCTTC; CDR3 protein: CASSPPPGEQFF
D gene: .; clone size: .; J gene: TRBJ1-4; V gene: TRBV19; CDR3 DNA: TGTGCCAGTAGTGTGCGGGGCAATGAAAAACTGTTTTTT; CDR3 protein: CASSVRGNEKLFF
D gene: TRBD2; clone size: .; J gene: TRBJ2-3; V gene: TRBV5-1; CDR3 DNA: TGCGCCAGCAGCCCCACCCTCCGATCTAGCGGGGCCCACGATACGCAGTATTTT; CDR3 protein: CASSPTLRSSGAHDTQYF
D gene: .; clone size: .; J gene: TRBJ1-5; V gene: TRBV10-2; CDR3 DNA: TGCGCCAGCAGTGCAATTAGCAATCAGCCCCAGCATTTT; CDR3 protein: CASSAISNQPQHF
D gene: .; clone size: .; J gene: TRBJ1-4; V gene: TRBV20-1; CDR3 DNA: TGCAGTGCTAGTTCCGCTGTAGAAGTTAATGAAAAACTGTTTTTT; CDR3 protein: CSASSAVEVNEKLFF
D gene: .; clone size: .; J gene: TRBJ1-1; V gene: TRBV5-1; CDR3 DNA: TGCGCCAGCAGCTTGGGGGACTTCTCGCACACTGAAGCTTTCTTT; CDR3 protein: CASSLGDFSHTEAFF
D gene: .; clone size: .; J gene: TRBJ1-3; V gene: TRBV6-5; CDR3 DNA: TGTGCCAGCAGCTACGACAGATCTGGAAACACCATATATTTT; CDR3 protein: CASSYDRSGNTIYF
D gene: .; clone size: .; J gene: TRBJ2-3; V gene: TRBV29-1; CDR3 DNA: TGCAGCGGGGAGGGCAGGGGAATTGGGACAGATACGCAGTATTTT; CDR3 protein: CSGEGRGIGTDTQYF
D gene: .; clone size: .; J gene: TRBJ2-1; V gene: TRBV6-5; CDR3 DNA: TGTGCCAGCCGTCCCCCCGGGAGCAATGAGCAGTTCTTC; CDR3 protein: CASRPPGSNEQFF
D gene: .; clone size: .; J gene: TRBJ2-3; V gene: TRBV27; CDR3 DNA: TGTGCCAGCAGGGGGACCGGGGGAGCCGACACAGATACGCAGTATTTT; CDR3 protein: CASRGTGGADTDTQYF
D gene: TRBD1; clone size: .; J gene: TRBJ1-1; V gene: TRBV3-1/TRBV3-2; CDR3 DNA: TGTGCCAGCAGCTCCGGCCGGGACAGGGGCTGGAACACTGAAGCTTTCTTT; CDR3 protein: CASSSGRDRGWNTEAFF
D gene: TRBD1; clone size: .; J gene: TRBJ1-1; V gene: TRBV10-2; CDR3 DNA: TGCGCCAGCAGTGATCAACAGGGGGACACTGAAGCTTTCTTT; CDR3 protein: CASSDQQGDTEAFF
D gene: TRBD1; clone size: .; J gene: TRBJ1-4; V gene: TRBV9; CDR3 DNA: TGTGCCAGCAGCGAGACAGGGGTGAATGAAAAACTGTTTTTT; CDR3 protein: CASSETGVNEKLFF
D gene: .; clone size: .; J gene: TRBJ2-7; V gene: TRBV4-1; CDR3 DNA: TGCGCCAGCAGCCAAGTCACAGGCCCCCACGAGCAGTACTTC; CDR3 protein: CASSQVTGPHEQYF
D gene: .; clone size: .; J gene: TRBJ2-5; V gene: TRBV7-9; CDR3 DNA: TGTGCCAGCAGGACGCCGGCGGTCGAGACCCAGTACTTC; CDR3 protein: CASRTPAVETQYF
D gene: .; clone size: .; J gene: TRBJ1-6; V gene: TRBV30; CDR3 DNA: TGTGCCTGGACCCCCCCGGAAGCGGGCTACTATAATTCACCCCTCCACTTT; CDR3 protein: CAWTPPEAGYYNSPLHF
D gene: .; clone size: .; J gene: TRBJ1-3; V gene: TRBV28; CDR3 DNA: TGTGCCAGCAGCCCTAGTGTAGCAAACTCTGGAAACACCATATATTTT; CDR3 protein: CASSPSVANSGNTIYF
D gene: .; clone size: once; J gene: TRBJ1-6; V gene: TRBV19; CDR3 DNA: TGTGCCAGTAGTCGAGCGGGACCGAATAATTCACCCCTCCACTTT; CDR3 protein: CASSRAGPNNSPLHF
D gene: .; clone size: .; J gene: TRBJ2-1; V gene: TRBV25-1; CDR3 DNA: TGTGCCAGCAGTGAATTTACGGTGATCGAGGGCAATGAGCAGTTCTTC; CDR3 protein: CASSEFTVIEGNEQFF
D gene: .; clone size: .; J gene: TRBJ1-6; V gene: TRBV2; CDR3 DNA: TGTGCCAGCAGTGAGATCGGGGAGTCTTCACCCCTCCACTTT; CDR3 protein: CASSEIGESSPLHF
D gene: .; clone size: .; J gene: TRBJ2-3; V gene: TRBV5-1; CDR3 DNA: TGCGCCAGCAGCTTGGCTACAGGGCGTTCAGATACGCAGTATTTT; CDR3 protein: CASSLATGRSDTQYF
D gene: TRBD1; clone size: .; J gene: TRBJ1-5; V gene: TRBV5-1; CDR3 DNA: TGCGCCAGCAGCTTGGGGACAGGGCGTCAGCCCCAGCATTTT; CDR3 protein: CASSLGTGRQPQHF
D gene: .; clone size: .; J gene: TRBJ2-2; V gene: TRBV6-4; CDR3 DNA: TGTGCCAGCAGTGCAGGGTTGAACACCGGGGAGCTGTTTTTT; CDR3 protein: CASSAGLNTGELFF
D gene: TRBD1; clone size: .; J gene: TRBJ1-3; V gene: TRBV2; CDR3 DNA: TGTGCCAGCAGTGCCGGGACAGGGGTGCTCTCTGGAAACACCATATATTTT; CDR3 protein: CASSAGTGVLSGNTIYF
D gene: .; clone size: .; J gene: TRBJ1-2; V gene: TRBV28; CDR3 DNA: TGTGCCAGCAGCCCAGGTGGGGGGGGCGGAAACTATGGCTACACCTTC; CDR3 protein: CASSPGGGGGNYGYTF
D gene: .; clone size: .; J gene: TRBJ1-3; V gene: TRBV18; CDR3 DNA: TGTGCCAGCTCACCTTCCCAGGTGCCCTCTGGAAACACCATATATTTT; CDR3 protein: CASSPSQVPSGNTIYF